The 19 T cell receptor beta chains reported below all come from one sample, sequenced in a study of cytomegalovirus exposure and HLA in healthy donors. With 60 Vbeta and 13 Jbeta primers, the PCR was carried out. Libraries were prepared by immunoSEQ multiplex PCR; TCRdb keeps only in-frame clonotypes and omits some of them. The sample yields around 130,000 clones, around three quarters seen once. The sequenced sample was PBMCs. The source of these receptors is a man between 18 and 29 years old in good health and CMV-seropositive.

The chain links TRBV5-1 to TRBJ2-1; 10 nucleotides line up with TRBD1. Trimming removed 8 bases from V and 4 bases from J; junction bases left unmatched: 3. Germline values: CDR1 SGHRS, CDR2 YFSETQ. The CDR3 has 13 residues. CDR3 loop: CASEGQGYNEQFF. The DNA for the CDR3 is TGCGCCAGTGAGGGACAGGGGTACAATGAGCAGTTCTTC.

This clone occurred a few times. CDR3 residues: CASSPGQGLNYGYTF. CDR3 nucleotide sequence: TGTGCCAGTAGTCCCGGACAGGGACTTAACTATGGCTACACCTTC. This chain joins TRBV19 and TRBJ1-2; the match to TRBD1 covers 8 bases. With 5 bases clipped from V and 1 base from J, the junction kept 6 bases outside the gene matches. Germline V lookup: CDR1 LNHDA, CDR2 SQIVND (reference sequence). CDR3 size: 15 residues.

The rearrangement uses TRBV13 and TRBJ2-1; perhaps TRBD2 as D (6 bases). Looked up from germline, CDR1 is PRHDT and CDR2 is FYEKMQ (reference sequence). V lost 5 bases, J lost 0 bases, and 14 bases lay in between. CDR3 size: 16 residues. The CDR3 region is CASSTRSGRSYNEQFF. The CDR3 nucleotides read TGTGCCAGCAGCACCCGAAGCGGGCGCTCCTACAATGAGCAGTTCTTC.

J is TRBJ1-1 and V is TRBV19; the match to TRBD1 covers 9 bases. After removal of 3 bases from V and 3 bases from J, the junction contained 17 bases not matched to a gene. This CDR3 contains 19 residues. Germline CDR1 is LNHDA and CDR2 is SQIVND (reference sequence). The DNA of the CDR3 is TGTGCCAGTAGTATTGGTTGGGACAGGGTTGGGATAAGGGACACTGAAGCTTTCTTT. Translating it yields CASSIGWDRVGIRDTEAFF.

The rearrangement uses TRBV7-6 and TRBJ2-2; D might be TRBD1 (5 bases). Trimming left V 5 bases short and J 0 bases short, with 10 bases between. Germline V CDR1 and CDR2: SGHVS, FNYEAQ. The CDR3 totals 15 residues. The chain's CDR3 is CASSQGPTNTGELFF. The CDR3, as DNA: TGTGCCAGCAGCCAGGGTCCAACGAACACCGGGGAGCTGTTTTTT.

The rearrangement links TRBV2 to TRBJ1-1, with no clear D. Deletions cut 3 bases from V and 0 bases from J, with 8 bases between. Germline CDR1 and CDR2: SNHLY and FYNNEI. CDR3 length equals 14 residues. The CDR3 region has the DNA TGTGCCAGCAGTGACGTCCAGGTGAACACTGAAGCTTTCTTT. Its translation: CASSDVQVNTEAFF.

The chain carries TRBV7-9 and TRBJ2-3; 10 bases align to TRBD1. After removal of 5 bases from V and 6 bases from J, the junction contained 8 bases not matched to a gene. The CDR3 covers 15 residues. Looked up from germline, CDR1 is SEHNR and CDR2 is FQNEAQ (reference sequence). As DNA, the CDR3 is TGTGCCAGCAGCCCTAGGGACAGGGGCCCTGATACGCAGTATTTT. Translated, it gives CASSPRDRGPDTQYF.

CDR3 nucleotides: TGTGCCAGCAGTACCCCTTGGCCCTACGAGCAGTACTTC. This codes for CASSTPWPYEQYF. The genes are TRBV6-5 and TRBJ2-7; D is unresolved. Trimming left V 5 bases short and J 2 bases short, with 10 bases between. Germline loops: CDR1 MNHEY, CDR2 SVGAGI. The CDR3 extends over 13 amino acids.

The chain combines TRBV25-1 with TRBJ2-2; D might be TRBD1 (5 bases). Germline assignment: CDR1 MGHDK and CDR2 SYGVNS. This CDR3 contains 17 residues. Trimming took off 3 bases at V and 3 bases at J, with 17 bases between the two ends. The CDR3 DNA sequence: TGTGCCAGCAGTGACCACACAGGACCTTCCGACACCGGGGAGCTGTTTTTT. Translating gives CASSDHTGPSDTGELFF.

This CDR3 reads CASSLLQSGSYNEQFF. The CDR3 DNA follows: TGTGCCAGCAGTTTACTCCAGTCGGGCTCCTACAATGAGCAGTTCTTC. V usage is TRBV27 and J usage is TRBJ2-1; D gene unclear. In germline, CDR1 is MNHEY, CDR2 SMNVEV (reference sequence). Trimming shortened V by 2 bases and J by 0 bases, and 11 bases separated the two germline ends. The length of the CDR3 is 16 residues.

V usage is TRBV2 and J usage is TRBJ1-5; perhaps TRBD1 as D (5 bases). Germline V gene sequence: CDR1 SNHLY, CDR2 FYNNEI. V lost 11 bases and J 3 bases, leaving 23 bases between the germline ends. The CDR3 has 16 residues. The CDR3 sequence is CASGGDGRSHNQPQHF. CDR3 in DNA: TGTGCCTCTGGGGGGGATGGCAGATCGCACAATCAGCCCCAGCATTTT. Looking up the rest from reference TRBV2 and TRBJ1-5 gives the full variable domain: EPEVTQTPSHQVTQMGQEVILRCVPISNHLYFYWYRQILGQKVEFLVSFYNNEISEKSEIFDDQFSVERPDGSNFTLKIRSTKLEDSAMYFCASGGDGRSHNQPQHFGDGTRLSIL.

V usage is TRBV18 and J usage is TRBJ1-2, with TRBD1 identical over 8 bases. In germline, CDR1 is KGHSH, CDR2 LQKENI. The CDR3 sequence is 16 residues long. The J segment lost 2 bases and the V segment lost 6 bases, leaving 11 bases of the junction unmatched. The CDR3 DNA is TGTGCCAGCTCCCGACAGGGGACGGACTCAAACTATGGCTACACCTTC. Translated: CASSRQGTDSNYGYTF.

This chain links TRBV6-5 with TRBJ2-7; 9 nucleotides match TRBD2. The length of the CDR3 is 15 residues. The germline CDR1 and CDR2 sequences are MNHEY and SVGAGI. V was pared by 0 bases and J by 1 base, with 1 base of the junction left unmatched. For the CDR3, the DNA is TGTGCCAGCAGTTACTCGACTAGCGGTTCCTACGAGCAGTACTTC. This translates into CASSYSTSGSYEQYF.

This chain connects TRBV5-5 to TRBJ2-1, with 8 bases that match TRBD2. Germline CDR1 reads SGHKS; CDR2 reads YYEKEE (reference sequence). This CDR3 has 15 amino acids. Losses at the gene ends were 3 bases for V and 9 bases for J; bases not matched to a gene: 11. This CDR3 is CASSYSREGRLEQFF. CDR3 nucleotide sequence: TGTGCCAGCAGCTACTCCCGGGAGGGTCGTCTTGAGCAGTTCTTC.

The V and J genes are TRBV7-9 and TRBJ2-1; D is perhaps TRBD1 (5 bases). This CDR3 is 14 amino acids long. Trimming removed 5 bases from V and 4 bases from J, with 12 bases in between. Germline V gene data show CDR1 as SEHNR and CDR2 as FQNEAQ (reference sequence). CDR3 bases: TGTGCCAGCAGCCGAGACAGCCTATACAATGAGCAGTTCTTC. It specifies CASSRDSLYNEQFF.

As to this clone: One end of the junction varies from germline; a read error may be responsible. The chain recombines TRBV27 with TRBJ2-6; D call uncertain. This CDR3 spans 15 amino acids. Germline V gene sequence: CDR1 MNHEY, CDR2 SMNVEV (reference sequence). The CDR3 sequence: CASSLQVSRANVLTF. The CDR3, as DNA: TGTGCCAGCAGTCTTCAGGTCTCTAGGGCCAACGTCCTGACTTTC.

This clone was recorded only once. The chain is built from TRBV6-4 and TRBJ2-3, with D unclear. The CDR3 has 14 residues. The ends were cut back, 2 bases at V and 1 base at J, with 7 bases in the middle. Germline lookup yields CDR1 MRHNA and CDR2 SNTAGT. The DNA for the CDR3 is TGTGCCAGCAGTGACCGTCTAGGCACAGATACGCAGTATTTT. Translation: CASSDRLGTDTQYF.

This rearrangement joins TRBV10-3 to TRBJ2-7, with 7 bases aligning to TRBD1. Trimming at V came to 2 bases and at J to 5 bases, leaving 6 bases not matched to a gene. The CDR3 covers 14 residues. Germline CDR1 ENHRY, CDR2 SYGVKD. The chain's CDR3 is CAISETDRPHEQYF. The CDR3 DNA reads as TGTGCCATCAGTGAGACGGACAGGCCCCACGAGCAGTACTTC.

The V gene is TRBV7-9, the J gene TRBJ2-1; 9 nucleotides align to TRBD2. The ends lost 4 bases at V and 5 bases at J; junction bases unmatched: 6. Per the germline V gene, CDR1 is SEHNR and CDR2 is FQNEAQ (reference sequence). The CDR3 is 15 residues long. The CDR3 sequence is CASSSPGLADNEQFF. The CDR3 bases are TGTGCCAGCAGCTCGCCGGGACTAGCAGACAATGAGCAGTTCTTC. The full variable domain, its missing parts supplied by reference TRBV7-9 and TRBJ2-1, is DTGVSQNPRHKITKRGQNVTFRCDPISEHNRLYWYRQTLGQGPEFLTYFQNEAQLEKSRLLSDRFSAERPKGSFSTLEIQRTEQGDSAMYLCASSSPGLADNEQFFGPGTRLTVL.